This T cell receptor beta chain was sequenced in a study of radiotherapy plus CTLA-4 blockade in lung cancer. Repertoires were generated with immunoSEQ multiplex PCR, while TCRdb's copy carries only in-frame clones and drops some. Among tens of thousands of clones listed, roughly four fifths were seen once. This clone has just one count. Germline V gives CDR1 SGHRS, CDR2 YFSETQ. The CDR3 length is 14 residues. Trimming removed 3 bases at V and 4 bases at J, with 11 bases between. The receptor's source is a human donor with non-small cell lung cancer who had stable disease on radiotherapy plus ipilimumab. The rearrangement links TRBV5-1 to TRBJ2-1; possibly TRBD2 for D (6 bases). Sample: peripheral blood, taken from a patient treated with radiotherapy plus ipilimumab. The CDR3 coding sequence is TGCGCCAGCAGCTGGCCGACTAGTTACAATGAGCAGTTCTTC. It is translated as CASSWPTSYNEQFF.